These 30 T cell receptor beta chains originate from one sample sequenced in a study of T cell repertoires and HLA-DP antigens. These TCRs' antigens remain unknown. Sequenced by immunoSEQ multiplex PCR; TCRdb stores in-frame clones only, minus some. There are roughly 110,000 clones in the sample; 90% to 95% occur only once, and 0.25% to 0.3% lies in the top ten. The sequenced material came from CD4+ T cells from PBMCs. The receptors here all came from a woman aged 18-29 years in good health and CMV-seronegative.

The chain is built from TRBV7-9 and TRBJ1-2; D gene uncertain. Trimming took off 0 bases at V and 5 bases at J, with 7 bases between the two ends. Looked up from germline, CDR1 is SEHNR and CDR2 is FQNEAQ (reference sequence). This CDR3 comprises 13 residues. The CDR3 DNA follows: TGTGCCAGCAGCTTAGCGGGAGTATATGGCTACACCTTC. It translates to CASSLAGVYGYTF. The variable domain in full, completed from reference TRBV7-9 and TRBJ1-2, reads DTGVSQNPRHKITKRGQNVTFRCDPISEHNRLYWYRQTLGQGPEFLTYFQNEAQLEKSRLLSDRFSAERPKGSFSTLEIQRTEQGDSAMYLCASSLAGVYGYTFGSGTRLTVV.

This chain joins TRBV27 and TRBJ2-3; D not resolved. The CDR3 consists of 15 residues. V was cut by 4 bases and J by 5 bases, with 16 bases left in between. Germline values: CDR1 MNHEY, CDR2 SMNVEV (reference sequence). As DNA, the CDR3 is TGTGCCAGCAGTTCCTACACCGGCCGGATAGATACGCAGTATTTT. Translated: CASSSYTGRIDTQYF.

The chain employs TRBV5-1 and TRBJ2-5, with 7 nucleotides matching TRBD1. The CDR3 contains 14 residues. Trimming cost V 0 bases and J 5 bases; bases outside gene matches: 4. Germline V gives CDR1 SGHRS, CDR2 YFSETQ. Here the CDR3 reads CASSLEGGRETQYF. CDR3 bases: TGCGCCAGCAGCTTGGAAGGGGGCCGGGAGACCCAGTACTTC.

CDR3 region: CASSLDSLSYEQYV. In nucleotides, the CDR3 is TGCGCCAGCAGCTTGGACAGTCTATCCTACGAGCAGTACGTC. V is TRBV5-1 and J is TRBJ2-7; D unresolved. CDR1 is SGHRS, CDR2 YFSETQ, per germline. Between the trimmed V and J ends, which lost 0 bases and 1 base, there was a span of 8 bases. The CDR3 has 14 amino acids.

The chain couples TRBV7-9 to TRBJ1-5, with a tentative D call TRBD1 (6 bases). The CDR3 is 15 amino acids. V was pared by 5 bases and J by 0 bases, with 11 bases between. Germline V gene data show CDR1 as SEHNR and CDR2 as FQNEAQ (reference sequence). CDR3 nucleotides: TGTGCCAGCAGCCCCGGGGGCAATAGCAATCAGCCCCAGCATTTT. Encoded protein: CASSPGGNSNQPQHF.

The chain links TRBV7-6 to TRBJ2-7; 9 nucleotides align to TRBD2. Germline CDR1 SGHVS, CDR2 FNYEAQ. V shed 2 bases, J shed 2 bases, and the junction held 7 bases outside the gene matches. This CDR3 spans 16 amino acids. CDR3 sequence reads: CASSLSRLADPYEQYF. For the CDR3, the DNA is TGTGCCAGCAGCTTATCCCGACTAGCGGACCCCTACGAGCAGTACTTC.

This clone was seen just once. The V and J genes are TRBV6-5 and TRBJ1-6; possibly TRBD1 for D (6 bases). Germline CDR1 reads MNHEY; CDR2 reads SVGAGI. V was shortened by 7 bases and J by 0 bases, with 10 bases between the two germline ends. The CDR3 consists of 15 residues. The CDR3 protein is CASTDRSSYNSPLHF. Here the CDR3 DNA reads TGTGCCAGCACCGACAGGAGCTCCTATAATTCACCCCTCCACTTT.

The genes are TRBV2 and TRBJ1-5, with TRBD1 matching 9 bases. V dropped 1 base and J dropped 7; count of bases not matched to a gene: 5. The CDR3 is 15 residues long. Germline CDR1 reads SNHLY; CDR2 reads FYNNEI. The CDR3 nucleotides read TGTGCCAGCAGTGAAGACAGGGGGCAGGGGCAGCCCCAGCATTTT. Translation: CASSEDRGQGQPQHF.

The CDR3: CASSVAYYNEQFF. In nucleotides, the CDR3 is TGTGCCAGCAGCGTAGCGTACTACAATGAGCAGTTCTTC. V is TRBV9 and J is TRBJ2-1; D is ambiguous. CDR1 and CDR2 from the germline V gene are SGDLS and YYNGEE. V lost 0 bases, J lost 3 bases, and 4 bases lay in between. This CDR3 is built from 13 residues. Full variable domain (remainder filled in from reference TRBV9 and TRBJ2-1): DSGVTQTPKHLITATGQRVTLRCSPRSGDLSVYWYQQSLDQGLQFLIQYYNGEERAKGNILERFSAQQFPDLHSELNLSSLELGDSALYFCASSVAYYNEQFFGPGTRLTVL.

The gene calls are TRBV15 and TRBJ1-1; D might be TRBD1 (5 bases). Trimming shortened V by 5 bases and J by 0 bases, and 19 bases separated the two germline ends. Germline CDR1 and CDR2: LNHNV and YYDKDF (reference sequence). This CDR3 contains 17 residues. CDR3 loop: CATSVLFRDGMNTEAFF. In DNA, the CDR3 is TGTGCCACCAGCGTATTATTCCGGGACGGTATGAACACTGAAGCTTTCTTT. Full variable domain (rest looked up from reference TRBV15 and TRBJ1-1): DAMVIQNPRYQVTQFGKPVTLSCSQTLNHNVMYWYQQKSSQAPKLLFHYYDKDFNNEADTPDNFQSRRPNTSFCFLDIRSPGLGDTAMYLCATSVLFRDGMNTEAFFGQGTRLTVV.

V is TRBV19 and J is TRBJ1-2; tentative D call: TRBD1 (5 bases). Germline-derived CDR1 and CDR2 are LNHDA and SQIVND (reference sequence). The CDR3 sequence is 17 residues long. Trimming removed 3 bases at V and 4 bases at J, with 21 bases between. In DNA, the CDR3 is TGTGCCAGTAGTATTCAGGGTTCAATCAGGTTGCTCTATGGCTACACCTTC. Protein sequence: CASSIQGSIRLLYGYTF.

V and J are TRBV7-3 and TRBJ2-3; D may match TRBD1 or TRBD2 (5 bases each). The V gene lost 0 bases and the J gene lost 4 bases, with 5 bases spanning the gap. This CDR3 has 13 residues. Germline V CDR1 and CDR2: SGHTA, FQGTGA. The CDR3: CASSLTGADTQYF. Written as DNA, the CDR3 is TGTGCCAGCAGCTTAACGGGGGCAGATACGCAGTATTTT. Full variable domain (outside the CDR3, taken from reference TRBV7-3 and TRBJ2-3): GAGVSQTPSNKVTEKGKYVELRCDPISGHTALYWYRQSLGQGPEFLIYFQGTGAADDSGLPNDRFFAVRPEGSVSTLKIQRTERGDSAVYLCASSLTGADTQYFGPGTRLTVL.

This clone was observed once. The chain uses TRBV7-8 and TRBJ2-7, with 11 bases identical to TRBD2. Germline V gene sequence: CDR1 SGHVS, CDR2 FQNEAQ. The V segment lost 5 bases and the J segment 6 bases; nucleotides outside the gene matches: 15. This CDR3 region has 17 residues. The CDR3: CASSPGTSGRRGTEQYF. CDR3 coding DNA: TGTGCCAGCAGCCCAGGGACTAGCGGTAGGAGAGGCACCGAGCAGTACTTC. Full variable domain (remainder filled in from reference TRBV7-8 and TRBJ2-7): GAGVSQSPRYKVAKRGQDVALRCDPISGHVSLFWYQQALGQGPEFLTYFQNEAQLDKSGLPSDRFFAERPEGSVSTLKIQRTQQEDSAVYLCASSPGTSGRRGTEQYFGPGTRLTVT.

The chain recombines TRBV12-5 with TRBJ2-2; D not certain. Germline loops: CDR1 LGHNT, CDR2 FRNRAP. This CDR3 region has 18 residues. Trimming pared 3 bases from V and 0 bases from J, leaving 17 bases between. For the CDR3, the DNA is TGTGCTAGTGGTTTATCCCCAGGCTTTCAGGCGAACACCGGGGAGCTGTTTTTT. Residues: CASGLSPGFQANTGELFF. Based on the CDR3 plus reference TRBV12-5 and TRBJ2-2, the full variable domain is DARVTQTPRHKVTEMGQEVTMRCQPILGHNTVFWYRQTMMQGLELLAYFRNRAPLDDSGMPKDRFSAEMPDATLATLKIQPSEPRDSAVYFCASGLSPGFQANTGELFFGEGSRLTVL.

The chain carries TRBV19 and TRBJ2-7, with 7 bases matching TRBD1. The ends lost 7 bases at V and 5 bases at J; junction bases unmatched: 14. The length of the CDR3 is 15 residues. Germline CDR1 reads LNHDA; CDR2 reads SQIVND (reference sequence). The CDR3 here is CASNPQQGSVDEQYF. DNA for the CDR3: TGTGCCAGTAACCCTCAACAGGGGTCTGTGGACGAGCAGTACTTC.

In DNA, the CDR3 is TGCGCCAGCAGCCCAGGACAGGACTCAAACACCATATATTTT. It yields the protein CASSPGQDSNTIYF. This sequence joins TRBV5-1 and TRBJ1-3, with 7 bases aligning to TRBD1. The CDR3 totals 14 residues. Trimming at V came to 4 bases and at J to 6 bases, leaving 7 bases not matched to a gene. CDR1 is SGHRS, CDR2 YFSETQ, per germline.

In this sample, this clone turned up once. The genes are TRBV7-2 and TRBJ2-5; no firm D call. The length of the CDR3 is 15 residues. The ends were cut back, 2 bases at V and 8 bases at J, with 18 bases in the middle. Germline V CDR1 and CDR2: SGHTA, FQGNSA. The CDR3, as DNA: TGTGCCAGCAGCTTATTCGAGGTCATCGAGTCAACCCAGTACTTC. Amino acids: CASSLFEVIESTQYF.

The rearrangement uses TRBV20-1 and TRBJ1-4; unclear D gene. The CDR3 extends over 10 amino acids. CDR1 and CDR2 from the germline V gene are DFQATT and SNEGSKA (reference sequence). V was cut by 2 bases and J by 15 bases, with 10 bases left in between. CDR3 DNA: TGCAGTGCTAGAAAGGAGAAGGTGTTTTTT. Protein product: CSARKEKVFF.

The CDR3 nucleotides are TGTGCCAGTAGTATAGCTGGGCGGGGCACAGATACGCAGTATTTT. This sequence encodes CASSIAGRGTDTQYF. The rearrangement uses TRBV19 and TRBJ2-3, with D possibly being TRBD2 (5 bases). The ends were cut back, 1 base at V and 1 base at J, with 9 bases in the middle. CDR3 length equals 15 residues. From germline, CDR1 is LNHDA and CDR2 SQIVND (reference sequence).

The V call is TRBV2, the J call TRBJ2-7; the D is unclear. The CDR3 totals 15 residues. Trimming stripped 5 bases from V and 0 bases from J, with 14 bases between. The germline V gene has CDR1 SNHLY and CDR2 FYNNEI. This CDR3 is CASSQAHLSSYEQYF. DNA of the CDR3: TGTGCCAGCAGTCAGGCACATCTGAGCTCCTACGAGCAGTACTTC.

J is TRBJ2-1 and V is TRBV4-1, with D tentatively TRBD1 or TRBD2 (6 bases each). Between the trimmed V and J ends, which lost 2 bases and 4 bases, there was a span of 15 bases. The CDR3 is 16 amino acids. Germline lookup yields CDR1 MGHRA and CDR2 YSYEKL. The CDR3 bases are TGCGCCAGCAGCCAATGGGGGGCCAGGGGATACAATGAGCAGTTCTTC. Translating gives CASSQWGARGYNEQFF.

This clone came up once. This sample includes further DNA sequences coding for the same CDR3. The genes are TRBV18 and TRBJ2-1; 11 bases match TRBD1. The CDR3 spans 15 residues. Germline CDR1 and CDR2: KGHSH and LQKENI. J lost 3 bases, V lost 2 bases, and 0 bases had no gene match. The CDR3 is CASSPGTGGYNEQFF. The DNA of the CDR3 is TGTGCCAGCTCACCAGGGACAGGGGGCTACAATGAGCAGTTCTTC.

The J gene is TRBJ2-5, the V gene TRBV7-9; D not certain. The CDR3 is made up of 16 amino acids. The V gene lost 1 base and the J gene lost 2 bases, with 14 bases spanning the gap. Germline V gene sequence: CDR1 SEHNR, CDR2 FQNEAQ (reference sequence). The CDR3 loop reads CASSLGRSVAQETQYF. The CDR3 DNA reads as TGTGCCAGCAGCTTAGGCCGGTCCGTTGCTCAAGAGACCCAGTACTTC. Supplemented by reference TRBV7-9 and TRBJ2-5, the full variable domain reads DTGVSQNPRHKITKRGQNVTFRCDPISEHNRLYWYRQTLGQGPEFLTYFQNEAQLEKSRLLSDRFSAERPKGSFSTLEIQRTEQGDSAMYLCASSLGRSVAQETQYFGPGTRLLVL.

The genes are TRBV18 and TRBJ1-2; 8 positions match TRBD1. V shed 5 bases and J 6 bases; nucleotides not matched to a gene: 8. From germline, CDR1 is KGHSH and CDR2 LQKENI. This CDR3 is 14 amino acids long. This CDR3 is CASSWTGRENGYTF. The CDR3 region has the DNA TGTGCCAGCTCATGGACAGGGCGTGAAAATGGCTACACCTTC.

This clone was seen a single time. The V call is TRBV15, the J call TRBJ1-5, with D possibly being TRBD1 (5 bases). Germline values: CDR1 LNHNV, CDR2 YYDKDF (reference sequence). This CDR3 is built from 14 residues. V dropped 1 base and J dropped 8 bases, with 12 bases sitting between them. DNA for the CDR3: TGTGCCACCAGCAGAGGGGGGGTCAGGAAGCCCCAGCATTTT. This codes for CATSRGGVRKPQHF.

The chain employs TRBV5-4 and TRBJ1-1; TRBD1 matches at 7 bases. The CDR3 loop spans 17 amino acids. V trimming: 4 bases; J trimming: 0 bases; junction bases outside the gene matches: 12. The germline CDR1 and CDR2 sequences are SGHNT and YYREEE (reference sequence). CDR3 loop: CASSQGGATNMNTEAFF. CDR3 DNA sequence: TGTGCCAGCAGCCAGGGGGGGGCAACAAACATGAACACTGAAGCTTTCTTT.

The chain recombines TRBV5-5 with TRBJ1-6, with 7 bases fitting TRBD1. This CDR3 comprises 16 residues. Germline CDR1 reads SGHKS; CDR2 reads YYEKEE (reference sequence). The J segment lost 4 bases and the V segment lost 4 bases, leaving 8 bases of the junction unmatched. The CDR3 loop reads CASSLRTGYYNSPLHF. In DNA form, the CDR3 reads TGTGCCAGCAGCCTTCGGACAGGTTATTATAATTCACCCCTCCACTTT.

V is TRBV5-4 and J is TRBJ1-1; TRBD1 matches 8 bases. Germline V lookup: CDR1 SGHNT, CDR2 YYREEE (reference sequence). V trimming: 4 bases; J trimming: 4 bases; junction bases outside the gene matches: 9. The CDR3 is 15 amino acids. The CDR3 nucleotides read TGTGCCAGCAGCGTGCGGACAGGGTGGTCCACTGAAGCTTTCTTT. It encodes CASSVRTGWSTEAFF. Full variable domain (outside the CDR3, taken from reference TRBV5-4 and TRBJ1-1): ETGVTQSPTHLIKTRGQQVTLRCSSQSGHNTVSWYQQALGQGPQFIFQYYREEENGRGNFPPRFSGLQFPNYSSELNVNALELDDSALYLCASSVRTGWSTEAFFGQGTRLTVV.

This clone came up once. The rearrangement uses TRBV7-2 and TRBJ1-2; D is unresolved. Per the germline V gene, CDR1 is SGHTA and CDR2 is FQGNSA. This CDR3 is built from 16 residues. V gave up 5 bases and J gave up 8 bases, with 24 bases separating them. CDR3 in amino acids: CASSTVSGYSPSGYTF. As DNA, the CDR3 is TGTGCCAGCAGCACCGTATCTGGGTATTCACCGAGCGGCTACACCTTC.

The CDR3 loop is CASSLGTGYEQYF. The CDR3 DNA reads TGTGCCAGCAGTCTAGGGACAGGCTACGAGCAGTACTTC. The rearrangement uses TRBV27 and TRBJ2-7; 8 bases are shared with TRBD1. The J segment lost 3 bases and the V segment lost 5 bases, leaving 3 bases of the junction unmatched. The CDR3 has 13 amino acids. Germline CDR1 is MNHEY and CDR2 is SMNVEV (reference sequence).